The clone carrying this T cell receptor (beta chain) was detected ten times or more. Its cognate antigen is unknown. This record comes from a study of early T cells in non-severe SARS-CoV-2 infection. About the study: Unpaired chains resulted from sequencing bulk RNA of unsorted whole blood. Overall study findings and caveats: Matches to VDJdb favored anti-spike CD8 responses and missed private and CD4 specificities.

cDNA molecules, individually, were tagged with unique molecular identifiers. Via MiXCR, TCRdb re-called the 5' RACE reads, giving one row per CDR3 protein. The sample has roughly 61,000 distinct CDR3 sequences; roughly 10% are singletons. The CDR3 is made up of 14 amino acids. Germline V gives CDR1 MNHEY, CDR2 SVGAGI. Deletions cut 3 bases from V and 6 bases from J, with 14 bases between. The source material was whole blood. The sequence came from an adult who was a healthcare worker with PCR-confirmed SARS-CoV-2 infection or an uninfected control (not recorded which). V usage is TRBV6-5 and J usage is TRBJ1-2; D might be TRBD1 (5 bases). CDR3 DNA sequence: TGTGCCAGCAGTTATTGGGACCAACGAGATGGCTACACCTTC. Protein sequence: CASSYWDQRDGYTF.